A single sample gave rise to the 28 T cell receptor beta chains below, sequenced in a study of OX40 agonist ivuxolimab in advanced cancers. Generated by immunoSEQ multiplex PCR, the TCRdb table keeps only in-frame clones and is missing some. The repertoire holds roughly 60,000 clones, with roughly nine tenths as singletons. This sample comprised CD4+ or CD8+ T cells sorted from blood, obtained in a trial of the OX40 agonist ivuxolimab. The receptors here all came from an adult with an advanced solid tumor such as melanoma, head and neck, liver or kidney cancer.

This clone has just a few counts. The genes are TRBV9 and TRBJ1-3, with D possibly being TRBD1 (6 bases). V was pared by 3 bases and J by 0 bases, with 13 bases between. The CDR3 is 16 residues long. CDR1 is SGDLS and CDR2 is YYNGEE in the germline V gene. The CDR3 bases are TGTGCCAGCAGCGACCGACAGGCGCACTCTGGAAACACCATATATTTT. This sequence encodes CASSDRQAHSGNTIYF.

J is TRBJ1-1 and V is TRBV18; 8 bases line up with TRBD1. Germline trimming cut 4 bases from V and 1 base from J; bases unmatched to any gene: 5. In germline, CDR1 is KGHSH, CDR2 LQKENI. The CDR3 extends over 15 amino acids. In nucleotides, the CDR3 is TGTGCCAGCTCACAGATCGACAGGGGGAACACTGAAGCTTTCTTT. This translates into CASSQIDRGNTEAFF.

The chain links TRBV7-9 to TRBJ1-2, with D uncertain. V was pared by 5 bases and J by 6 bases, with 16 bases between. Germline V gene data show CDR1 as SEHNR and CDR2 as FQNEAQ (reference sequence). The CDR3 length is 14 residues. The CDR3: CASSQREEVDGYTF. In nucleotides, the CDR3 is TGTGCCAGCAGCCAACGGGAGGAAGTGGATGGCTACACCTTC.

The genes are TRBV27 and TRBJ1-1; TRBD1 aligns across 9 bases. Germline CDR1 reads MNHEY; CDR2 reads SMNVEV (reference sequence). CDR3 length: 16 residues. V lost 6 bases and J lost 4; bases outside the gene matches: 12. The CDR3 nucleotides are TGTGCCAGCAGACCAGGTGGGACAGGGATGAGCACTGAAGCTTTCTTT. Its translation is CASRPGGTGMSTEAFF.

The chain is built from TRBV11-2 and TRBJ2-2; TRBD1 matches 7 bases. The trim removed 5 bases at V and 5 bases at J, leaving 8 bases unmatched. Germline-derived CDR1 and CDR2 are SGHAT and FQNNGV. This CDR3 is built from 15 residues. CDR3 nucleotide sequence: TGTGCCAGCAGCCCTTCGACAGGGTGGACCGGGGAGCTGTTTTTT. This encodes CASSPSTGWTGELFF.

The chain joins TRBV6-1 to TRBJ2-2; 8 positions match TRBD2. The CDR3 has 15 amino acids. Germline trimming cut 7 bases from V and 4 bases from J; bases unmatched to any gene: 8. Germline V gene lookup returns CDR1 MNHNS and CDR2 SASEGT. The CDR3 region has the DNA TGTGCCAGCATATTAGGTCTAGCGGGCACCGGGGAGCTGTTTTTT. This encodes CASILGLAGTGELFF.

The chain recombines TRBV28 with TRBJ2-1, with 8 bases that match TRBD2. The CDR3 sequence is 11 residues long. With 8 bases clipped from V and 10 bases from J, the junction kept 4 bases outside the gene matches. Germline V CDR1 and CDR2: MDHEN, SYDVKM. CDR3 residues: CASLKRGEQFF. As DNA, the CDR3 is TGTGCCAGCCTAAAGCGGGGGGAGCAGTTCTTC.

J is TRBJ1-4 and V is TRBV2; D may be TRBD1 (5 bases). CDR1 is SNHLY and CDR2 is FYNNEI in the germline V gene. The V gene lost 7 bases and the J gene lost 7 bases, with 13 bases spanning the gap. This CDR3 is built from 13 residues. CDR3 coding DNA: TGTGCCAGCATCGAGCAGGGTCGTGAAAAACTGTTTTTT. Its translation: CASIEQGREKLFF.

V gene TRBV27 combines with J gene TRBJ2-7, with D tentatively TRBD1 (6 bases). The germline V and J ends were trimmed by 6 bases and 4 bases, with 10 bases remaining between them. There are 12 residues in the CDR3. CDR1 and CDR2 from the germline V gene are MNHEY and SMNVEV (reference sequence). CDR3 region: CASSPTGYEQYF. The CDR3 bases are TGTGCCAGCAGCCCCACAGGGTACGAGCAGTACTTC.

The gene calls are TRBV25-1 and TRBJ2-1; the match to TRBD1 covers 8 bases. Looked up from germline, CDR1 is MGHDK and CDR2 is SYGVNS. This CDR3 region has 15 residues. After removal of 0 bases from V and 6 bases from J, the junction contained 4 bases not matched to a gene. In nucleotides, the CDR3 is TGTGCCAGCAGTGAATATGGGACAGGTTTCAATGAGCAGTTCTTC. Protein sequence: CASSEYGTGFNEQFF.

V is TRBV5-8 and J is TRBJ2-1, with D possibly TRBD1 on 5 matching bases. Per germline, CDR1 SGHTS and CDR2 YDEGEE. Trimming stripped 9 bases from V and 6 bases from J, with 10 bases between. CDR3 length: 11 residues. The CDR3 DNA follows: TGTGCCACCCGTAGGGGCAATGAGCAGTTCTTC. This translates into CATRRGNEQFF.

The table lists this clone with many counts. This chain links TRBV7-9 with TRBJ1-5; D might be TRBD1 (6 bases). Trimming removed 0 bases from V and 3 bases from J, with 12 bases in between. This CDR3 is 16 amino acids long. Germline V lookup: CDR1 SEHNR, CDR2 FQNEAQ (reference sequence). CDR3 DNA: TGTGCCAGCAGCTTAGCACAAGGACAGATCAATCAGCCCCAGCATTTT. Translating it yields CASSLAQGQINQPQHF.

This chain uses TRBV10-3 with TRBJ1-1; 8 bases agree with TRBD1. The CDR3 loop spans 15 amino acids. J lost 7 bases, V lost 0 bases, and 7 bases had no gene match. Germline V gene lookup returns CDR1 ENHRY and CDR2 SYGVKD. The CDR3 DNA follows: TGTGCCATCAGTGAGTCGAGAACAGGGGGTGATGAAGCTTTCTTT. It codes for CAISESRTGGDEAFF.

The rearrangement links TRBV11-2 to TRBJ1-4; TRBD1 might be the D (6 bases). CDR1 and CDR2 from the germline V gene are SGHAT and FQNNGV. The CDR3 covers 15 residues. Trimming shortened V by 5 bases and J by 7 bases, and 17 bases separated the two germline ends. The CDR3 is CASSPTGGASEKLFF. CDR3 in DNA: TGTGCCAGCAGCCCAACGGGGGGGGCAAGTGAAAAACTGTTTTTT.

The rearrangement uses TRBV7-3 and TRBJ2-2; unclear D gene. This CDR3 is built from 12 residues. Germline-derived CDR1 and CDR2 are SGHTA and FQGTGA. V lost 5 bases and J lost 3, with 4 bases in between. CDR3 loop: CASSQYTGELFF. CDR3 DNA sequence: TGTGCCAGCAGCCAATACACCGGGGAGCTGTTTTTT.

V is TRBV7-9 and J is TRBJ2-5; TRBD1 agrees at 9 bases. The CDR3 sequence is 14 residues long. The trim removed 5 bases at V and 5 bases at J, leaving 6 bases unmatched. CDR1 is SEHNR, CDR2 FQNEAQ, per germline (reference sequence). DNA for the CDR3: TGTGCCAGCAGCACCACAGGGGGCCGGGAGACCCAGTACTTC. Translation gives CASSTTGGRETQYF.

The CDR3 bases are TGTGCCAGCAGTTTTCAGGGTTCTGGGGCCAACGTCCTGACTTTC. Translating gives CASSFQGSGANVLTF. V and J are TRBV5-5 and TRBJ2-6; TRBD1 might be the D (5 bases). Germline V CDR1 and CDR2: SGHKS, YYEKEE (reference sequence). V was clipped by 5 bases and J by 1 base, with 10 bases between them. This CDR3 comprises 15 residues.

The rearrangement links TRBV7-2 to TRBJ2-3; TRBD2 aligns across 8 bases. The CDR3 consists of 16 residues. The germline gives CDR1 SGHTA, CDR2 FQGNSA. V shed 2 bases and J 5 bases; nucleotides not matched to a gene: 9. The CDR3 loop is CASSLLDGRAGDTQYF. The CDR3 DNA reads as TGTGCCAGCAGCTTATTGGACGGGAGGGCAGGAGATACGCAGTATTTT.

CDR3 loop: CSVVRENYEQYF. For the CDR3, the DNA is TGCAGCGTTGTGCGGGAGAACTACGAGCAGTACTTC. The genes are TRBV29-1 and TRBJ2-7; 7 bases line up with TRBD2. Germline lookup yields CDR1 SQVTM and CDR2 ANQGSEA. The J segment lost 3 bases and the V segment lost 4 bases, leaving 3 bases of the junction unmatched. The CDR3 covers 12 residues.

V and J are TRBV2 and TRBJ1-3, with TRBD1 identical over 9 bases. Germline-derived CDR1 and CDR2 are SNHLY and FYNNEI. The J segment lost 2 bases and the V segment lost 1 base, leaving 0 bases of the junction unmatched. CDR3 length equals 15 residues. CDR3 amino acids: CASSEGTGAGNTIYF. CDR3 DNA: TGTGCCAGCAGTGAAGGGACAGGGGCTGGAAACACCATATATTTT.

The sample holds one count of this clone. CDR3 in DNA: TGCGCCAGCAGCCAAGATCGGCAGGGGGTTAGTCAGCCCCAGCATTTT. Amino acid sequence: CASSQDRQGVSQPQHF. The genes are TRBV4-1 and TRBJ1-5, with TRBD1 matching 7 bases. Germline assignment: CDR1 MGHRA and CDR2 YSYEKL. There are 16 residues in the CDR3. Trimming at V came to 0 bases and at J to 6 bases, leaving 8 bases not matched to a gene.

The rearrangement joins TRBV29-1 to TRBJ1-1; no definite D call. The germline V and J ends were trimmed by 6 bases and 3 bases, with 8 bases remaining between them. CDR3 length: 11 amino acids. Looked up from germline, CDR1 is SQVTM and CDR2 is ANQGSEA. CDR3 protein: CSVALDTEAFF. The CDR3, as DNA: TGCAGCGTGGCCCTGGACACTGAAGCTTTCTTT.

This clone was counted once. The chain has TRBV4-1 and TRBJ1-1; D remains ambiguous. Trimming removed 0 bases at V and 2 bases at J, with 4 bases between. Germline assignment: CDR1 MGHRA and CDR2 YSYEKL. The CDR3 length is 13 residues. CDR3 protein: CASSQERNTEAFF. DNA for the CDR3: TGCGCCAGCAGCCAAGAAAGAAACACTGAAGCTTTCTTT.

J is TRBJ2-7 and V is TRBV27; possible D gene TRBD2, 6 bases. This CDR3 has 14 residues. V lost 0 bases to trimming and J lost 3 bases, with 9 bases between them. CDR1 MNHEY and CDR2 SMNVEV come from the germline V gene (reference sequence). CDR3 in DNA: TGTGCCAGCAGTTTATCGCGGAGGGGCTACGAGCAGTACTTC. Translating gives CASSLSRRGYEQYF.

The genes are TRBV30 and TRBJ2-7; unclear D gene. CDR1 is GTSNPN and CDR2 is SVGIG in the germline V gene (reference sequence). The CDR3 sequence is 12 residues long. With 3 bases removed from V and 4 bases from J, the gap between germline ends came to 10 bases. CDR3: CAWRGFTYEQYF. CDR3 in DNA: TGTGCCTGGAGGGGTTTTACTTACGAGCAGTACTTC.

The CDR3 is CASRPRDSYEQYF. CDR3 nucleotide sequence: TGTGCCAGCAGGCCCAGGGACTCCTACGAGCAGTACTTC. This sequence joins TRBV7-9 and TRBJ2-7, with D perhaps matching TRBD1 (5 bases). Trimming left V 6 bases short and J 0 bases short, with 9 bases between. Germline assignment: CDR1 SEHNR and CDR2 FQNEAQ (reference sequence). This CDR3 comprises 13 residues.

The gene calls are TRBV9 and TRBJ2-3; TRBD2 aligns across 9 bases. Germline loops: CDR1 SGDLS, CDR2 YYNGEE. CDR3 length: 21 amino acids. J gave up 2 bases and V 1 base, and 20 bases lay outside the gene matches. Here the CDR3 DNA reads TGTGCCAGCAGCGTATCCCTGCGGGTAGCGGGGGCGTCTTTCCTCACAGATACGCAGTATTTT. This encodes CASSVSLRVAGASFLTDTQYF.

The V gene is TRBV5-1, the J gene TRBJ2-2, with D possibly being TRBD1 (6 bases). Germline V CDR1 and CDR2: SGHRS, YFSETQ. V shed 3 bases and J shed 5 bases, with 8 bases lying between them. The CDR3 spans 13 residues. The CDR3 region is CASSYTGTGELFF. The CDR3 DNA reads TGCGCCAGCAGCTATACAGGGACCGGGGAGCTGTTTTTT.